Each of the 24 T cell receptor beta chains below was sequenced from the same sample in a study of Graves' ophthalmopathy and Graves' hyperthyroidism. The sequenced template was RNA, covering the TCR beta CDR3 region. HTBI primers served in a first-round RT-PCR, which a second-round multiplex PCR followed. Each CDR3 protein gets one entry after TCRdb re-called the multiplex PCR reads with MiXCR. Here the sample spans 660,000 or so distinct CDR3 sequences, about two fifths being singletons. Sequencing used peripheral blood. The receptors originated from an adult man with Graves' ophthalmopathy.

The chain links TRBV25-1 to TRBJ2-5, with D possibly matching TRBD2 (6 bases). The ends were cut back, 4 bases at V and 1 base at J, with 13 bases in the middle. The CDR3 extends over 15 amino acids. The germline gives CDR1 MGHDK, CDR2 SYGVNS. The CDR3 nucleotides read TGTGCCAGCAGTGCCTCGGGACTTCTCCAAGAGACCCAGTACTTC. Protein product: CASSASGLLQETQYF.

This chain links TRBV24-1 with TRBJ2-2; TRBD2 agrees at 10 bases. After removal of 0 bases from V and 3 bases from J, the junction contained 6 bases not matched to a gene. The CDR3 is 18 residues long. Germline loops: CDR1 KGHDR, CDR2 SFDVKD. The CDR3: CATSDLRSGRGDTGELFF. The DNA of the CDR3 is TGTGCCACCAGTGATTTGCGGAGCGGGAGGGGGGACACCGGGGAGCTGTTTTTT.

The chain recombines TRBV7-9 with TRBJ1-2; tentative D call: TRBD1 (5 bases). Trimming removed 4 bases from V and 4 bases from J, with 13 bases in between. The CDR3 runs to 14 residues. Germline CDR1 SEHNR, CDR2 FQNEAQ (reference sequence). The CDR3 bases are TGTGCCAGCAGCTCACTACAGGTTTCCTATGGCTACACCTTC. It translates to CASSSLQVSYGYTF.

Of note for this clonotype: Germline and junction disagree at one end, which may indicate a read error. This chain uses TRBV10-3 with TRBJ1-6; no firm D call. Germline lookup yields CDR1 ENHRY and CDR2 SYGVKD. The CDR3 has 18 amino acids. The chain's CDR3 is CASSYSAAGTLGNSPLHF. CDR3 DNA sequence: TGTGCCAGCAGTTACTCAGCGGCGGGCACATTGGGGAATTCACCCCTCCACTTT.

The J gene is TRBJ2-5, the V gene TRBV6-1; TRBD1 is a possible D gene (5 bases). The CDR3 runs to 12 residues. The germline V and J ends were trimmed by 6 bases and 5 bases, with 10 bases remaining between them. Per the germline V gene, CDR1 is MNHNS and CDR2 is SASEGT. CDR3 DNA sequence: TGTGCCAGCAGCAGGGCGAGGGAGACCCAGTACTTC. Residues: CASSRARETQYF.

This clonotype occurred many times. This chain links TRBV5-8 with TRBJ2-5; 10 nucleotides align to TRBD2. Germline V gene sequence: CDR1 SGHTS, CDR2 YDEGEE. Trimming cost V 4 bases and J 5 bases; bases outside gene matches: 8. This CDR3 has 15 residues. CDR3 sequence (DNA): TGTGCCAGCAGCCTGAGAGCGGGAGGGGGGGAGACCCAGTACTTC. Residues: CASSLRAGGGETQYF.

The V call is TRBV7-3, the J call TRBJ2-2; 8 nucleotides match TRBD1. The germline gives CDR1 SGHTA, CDR2 FQGTGA. The length of the CDR3 is 18 residues. V was pared by 5 bases and J by 4 bases, with 15 bases of the junction left unmatched. CDR3 sequence: CASSNPNGQGRGTGELFF. CDR3 sequence (DNA): TGTGCCAGCAGCAACCCAAACGGACAGGGTAGGGGCACCGGGGAGCTGTTTTTT.

This clonotype was counted at least ten times. The chain has TRBV4-1 and TRBJ1-5, with D perhaps matching TRBD1 (5 bases). There are 15 residues in the CDR3. Germline CDR1 reads MGHRA; CDR2 reads YSYEKL. V dropped 0 bases and J dropped 4 bases, with 10 bases sitting between them. The CDR3 spells CASSQDPGGNQPQHF. Written as DNA, the CDR3 is TGCGCCAGCAGCCAAGATCCCGGGGGAAATCAGCCCCAGCATTTT.

Many counts were recorded for this clonotype. This chain links TRBV2 with TRBJ2-7, with TRBD2 as a possible D gene (6 bases). V was trimmed by 4 bases and J by 2 bases, leaving 12 bases between them. The V gene's germline CDR1 is SNHLY and CDR2 FYNNEI. The length of the CDR3 is 14 residues. Written as DNA, the CDR3 is TGTGCCAGCAGTGCACAGCGGGTAACCTACGAGCAGTACTTC. Translating it yields CASSAQRVTYEQYF. The full variable domain, rest sourced from reference TRBV2 and TRBJ2-7, is EPEVTQTPSHQVTQMGQEVILRCVPISNHLYFYWYRQILGQKVEFLVSFYNNEISEKSEIFDDQFSVERPDGSNFTLKIRSTKLEDSAMYFCASSAQRVTYEQYFGPGTRLTVT.

On this clonotype itself: A read error may explain this, as a much larger clone is one base away. The chain combines TRBV10-3 with TRBJ2-7; D gene ambiguous. The V gene's germline CDR1 is ENHRY and CDR2 SYGVKD. The CDR3 extends over 12 amino acids. Trimming took off 3 bases at V and 3 bases at J, with 6 bases between the two ends. The CDR3 nucleotides read TGTGCCATCAGTGAATGGGGCTACGAGCAGTACTTC. Amino acid sequence: CAISEWGYEQYF.

This clonotype occurred many times. V is TRBV19 and J is TRBJ1-3; no reliable D call. V was pared by 5 bases and J by 3 bases, with 5 bases between. The length of the CDR3 is 12 residues. Germline V gene lookup returns CDR1 LNHDA and CDR2 SQIVND (reference sequence). The CDR3 coding sequence is TGTGCCAGTAGTTACAGTGGAAACACCATATATTTT. It is translated as CASSYSGNTIYF.

With regard to this clonotype: Being one base from a much bigger clone, this may be a read error. Here the CDR3 omits its conserved ending phenylalanine or tryptophan, so a read error is the likely source. V and J are TRBV20-1 and TRBJ2-7, with a tentative D call TRBD2 (6 bases). Per the germline V gene, CDR1 is DFQATT and CDR2 is SNEGSKA (reference sequence). V lost 3 bases to trimming and J lost 5 bases, with 14 bases between them. CDR3 length: 13 amino acids. CDR3 in amino acids: CSASDGRLHEQYL. For the CDR3, the DNA is TGCAGTGCTAGTGACGGGAGACTTCACGAGCAGTACCTC.

This clonotype has ten or more counts. This chain links TRBV5-1 with TRBJ1-2, with D hard to call. Per the germline V gene, CDR1 is SGHRS and CDR2 is YFSETQ. V was cut by 1 base and J by 5 bases, with 15 bases left in between. The CDR3 length is 15 residues. The CDR3 sequence is CASSLQAETPYGYTF. The DNA of the CDR3 is TGCGCCAGCAGCTTGCAAGCGGAGACCCCTTATGGCTACACCTTC.

As concerns this clonotype: The germline gene is not matched at one end of the junction; a read error may be the cause. The V gene is TRBV6-4, the J gene TRBJ2-2; D uncertain. The CDR3 has 14 amino acids. The germline V gene encodes CDR1 MRHNA and CDR2 SNTAGT. This chain's CDR3 is CAGSTNPPSGELFF. The CDR3, as DNA: TGTGCCGGCAGTACCAACCCACCCTCCGGGGAGCTGTTTTTT.

This clonotype occurred many times. The chain employs TRBV25-1 and TRBJ2-3; 7 bases are a match to TRBD2. The CDR3 runs to 16 residues. The V gene end was trimmed by 3 bases and the J gene end by 8 bases; junction bases not matched to a gene: 14. Germline CDR1 MGHDK, CDR2 SYGVNS. The CDR3 loop is CASSDFGLVDGGTQYF. CDR3 coding DNA: TGTGCCAGCAGTGATTTCGGACTAGTAGATGGAGGTACGCAGTATTTT.

The chain carries TRBV5-4 and TRBJ2-7; TRBD1 might be the D (6 bases). This CDR3 contains 16 residues. Per germline, CDR1 SGHNT and CDR2 YYREEE (reference sequence). Trimming removed 4 bases at V and 0 bases at J, with 17 bases between. The CDR3 loop is CASSPLGTGSSYEQYF. DNA of the CDR3: TGTGCCAGCAGCCCGCTCGGAACAGGGTCCTCCTACGAGCAGTACTTC.

Concerning this clonotype itself: A much larger clone sits a single nucleotide away, making a read error possible. V and J are TRBV12-3 or TRBV12-4 and TRBJ1-1; tentatively, D is TRBD1 (6 bases). The CDR3 consists of 14 residues. The V end lost 4 bases, the J end lost 5 bases, and 14 bases lay between the germline ends. CDR3 protein: CASSSPDRMTEAFF. As DNA, the CDR3 is TGTGCCAGCAGTTCTCCCGACAGGATGACTGAAGCTTTCTTT.

The table lists this clonotype with many counts. V usage is TRBV6-6 and J usage is TRBJ1-2, with no clear D. The CDR3 runs 13 residues. Trimming left V 4 bases short and J 13 bases short, with 19 bases between. In germline, CDR1 is MNHNY, CDR2 SVGAGI (reference sequence). CDR3 sequence reads: CASSSGPDFFGTF. Written as DNA, the CDR3 is TGTGCCAGCAGTTCCGGGCCGGACTTCTTTGGCACCTTC.

The chain uses TRBV4-1 and TRBJ2-7, with 8 bases fitting TRBD2. The J segment lost 4 bases and the V segment lost 1 base, leaving 6 bases of the junction unmatched. This CDR3 region has 15 residues. CDR1 MGHRA and CDR2 YSYEKL come from the germline V gene. CDR3 loop: CASSQAAGAVYEQYF. DNA for the CDR3: TGCGCCAGCAGCCAAGCAGCGGGAGCAGTTTACGAGCAGTACTTC.

This clonotype has just a few counts. The chain links TRBV12-3 or TRBV12-4 to TRBJ2-7; no definite D call. Trimming removed 5 bases from V and 0 bases from J, with 14 bases in between. The CDR3 sequence is 15 residues long. In nucleotides, the CDR3 is TGTGCCAGCAGTGAAGGCGAGCCGGACTCCTACGAGCAGTACTTC. Translation gives CASSEGEPDSYEQYF.

Ten or more counts support this clonotype. The gene calls are TRBV12-3 or TRBV12-4 and TRBJ1-1; D is perhaps TRBD1 (5 bases). The CDR3 extends over 14 amino acids. V lost 5 bases and J 3 bases, leaving 13 bases between the germline ends. DNA for the CDR3: TGTGCCAGCAGTCTGACAGTGACGGACACTGAAGCTTTCTTT. It encodes CASSLTVTDTEAFF.

This clonotype was recorded a few times. V is TRBV4-1 and J is TRBJ2-7, with no clear D. CDR3 size: 16 residues. Deletions cut 0 bases from V and 5 bases from J, with 17 bases between. Germline V lookup: CDR1 MGHRA, CDR2 YSYEKL. The CDR3 coding sequence is TGCGCCAGCAGCCAAGAACCGGGCCTCCTAATCCACGAGCAGTACTTC. Translation gives CASSQEPGLLIHEQYF.

This clonotype was detected ten times or more. The gene calls are TRBV7-2 and TRBJ1-1; TRBD1 might be the D (5 bases). V lost 1 base, J lost 1 base, and 16 bases lay in between. This CDR3 contains 17 residues. The germline CDR1 and CDR2 sequences are SGHTA and FQGNSA. CDR3 loop: CASSLGWDLRRNTEAFF. The CDR3 DNA reads as TGTGCCAGCAGCTTAGGATGGGACCTCAGAAGGAACACTGAAGCTTTCTTT.

In this sample, this clonotype turned up once. This sequence may be a read error, since a much larger clone differs from it by one base. The chain employs TRBV5-1 and TRBJ2-7, with 10 bases matching TRBD1. The CDR3 loop spans 13 amino acids. Germline V gene sequence: CDR1 SGHRS, CDR2 YFSETQ. The CDR3 DNA reads as TGCGTCAGCAGTTATGGGACAGGGGACGAGCAGTACTTC. Residues: CVSSYGTGDEQYF.